This is a list of T cell receptor beta chains from one sample in a study of CD8 T cells in Susac syndrome. TCRdb reanalysed the immunoSEQ multiplex PCR reads using MiXCR and keeps one entry per CDR3 protein. The data contain a few hundred thousand distinct CDR3 sequences, 95% of them seen just once; the ten biggest clones take up roughly 0.1%. The source material was CD4+ T cells from PBMCs. The receptors were gathered from a human donor with multiple sclerosis. The conserved cysteine and the conserved F or W are not part of the CDR3 here. D genes are given only for firm matches.

>TRBJ1-5|TRBV5-1|NA
ASSFGGEGGQPQH
>TRBJ2-1|TRBV30|NA
AWSARLNNNEQF
>TRBJ1-2|TRBV6-5|NA
ASSLTENYGYT
>TRBJ2-7|TRBV12-3/TRBV12-4|NA
ASTLGPGAYEQY
>TRBJ2-1|TRBV5-6|TRBD2
ASSWGLADSYNEQF
>TRBJ2-7|TRBV29-1|TRBD1
SVEKDRGVSWDEQY
>TRBJ2-3|TRBV29-1|TRBD1
SVKRDRGTDTQY
>TRBJ2-3|TRBV5-1|NA
ASSGTGDTDTQY
>TRBJ2-4|TRBV30|TRBD2
AWSDGRGDIQY
>TRBJ2-7|TRBV6-1|NA
ASSQVNGEQY
>TRBJ1-6|TRBV5-6|NA
ASSWGSDNSPLH
>TRBJ1-2|TRBV29-1|NA
SGYKGNSGYT
>TRBJ1-2|TRBV5-1|NA
ASSLEFGKGYT
>TRBJ2-2|TRBV4-2|TRBD2
ASSQKLAGANTGELF
>TRBJ1-4|TRBV12-3/TRBV12-4|NA
ASSLNPGSYEKLF
>TRBJ2-6|TRBV15|NA
ATSRQATGANVLT
>TRBJ2-1|TRBV29-1|TRBD2
SVIRREAIDEQF
>TRBJ1-6|TRBV3-1|NA
ASSARDDSPLH
>TRBJ1-1|TRBV7-3|NA
ASSWTAMNTEAF
>TRBJ2-3|TRBV3-1|NA
ASSQDRLTSPY
>TRBJ1-2|TRBV9|NA
ASSVGTAYGYT
>TRBJ1-2|TRBV19|NA
ASSIGTSYGYT
>TRBJ2-1|TRBV5-1|TRBD2
ASSSGVAGVDEQF
>TRBJ2-6|TRBV2|NA
ASLGRASGANVLT
>TRBJ2-7|TRBV4-1|NA
ASSQGGIRDTSYEQY
>TRBJ2-1|TRBV6-1|NA
ASSGRGASSYNEQF
>TRBJ2-1|TRBV4-2|NA
ASSQDFRRSEQF
>TRBJ1-2|TRBV6-2/TRBV6-3|NA
ASSYSSYGYT
>TRBJ2-1|TRBV20-1|TRBD2
SAQLAGRLYNEQF